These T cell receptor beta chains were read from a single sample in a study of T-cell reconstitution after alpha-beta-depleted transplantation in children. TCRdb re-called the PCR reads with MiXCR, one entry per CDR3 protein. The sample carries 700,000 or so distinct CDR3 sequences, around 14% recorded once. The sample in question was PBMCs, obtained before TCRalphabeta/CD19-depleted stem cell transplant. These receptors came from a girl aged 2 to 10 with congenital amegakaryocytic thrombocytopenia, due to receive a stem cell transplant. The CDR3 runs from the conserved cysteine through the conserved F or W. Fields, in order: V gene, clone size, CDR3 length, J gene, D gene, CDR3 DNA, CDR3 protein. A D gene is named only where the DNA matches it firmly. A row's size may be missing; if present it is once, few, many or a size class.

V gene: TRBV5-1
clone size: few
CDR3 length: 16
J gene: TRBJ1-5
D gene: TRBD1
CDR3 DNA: TGCGCCAGCAGCTTGGTAGGGGGCTTTTCCAATCAGCCCCAGCATTTT
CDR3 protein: CASSLVGGFSNQPQHF

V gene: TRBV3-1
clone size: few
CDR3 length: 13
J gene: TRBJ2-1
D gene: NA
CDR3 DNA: TGTGCCAGCAGCCAAGATCGGGGGCCGGAGCAGTTCTTC
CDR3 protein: CASSQDRGPEQFF

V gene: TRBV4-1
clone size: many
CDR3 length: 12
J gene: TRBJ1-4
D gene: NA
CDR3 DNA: TGCGCCAGCAGCCCGGTGGCTGAAAAACTGTTTTTT
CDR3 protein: CASSPVAEKLFF

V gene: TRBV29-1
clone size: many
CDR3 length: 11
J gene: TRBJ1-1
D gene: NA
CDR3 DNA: TGCAGCGGTTTACGGGAATATGAAGCTTTCTTT
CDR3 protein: CSGLREYEAFF

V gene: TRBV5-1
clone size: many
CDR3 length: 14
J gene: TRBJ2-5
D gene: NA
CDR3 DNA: TGCGCCAGCTACCACGGCGCCCGCGATGAGACCCAGTACTTC
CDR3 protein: CASYHGARDETQYF

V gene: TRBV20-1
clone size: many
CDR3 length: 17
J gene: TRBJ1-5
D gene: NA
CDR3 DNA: TGCAGTGCTAGAGATTCGGGAGGGGGAGTTAGCAATCAGCCCCAGCATTTT
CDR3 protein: CSARDSGGGVSNQPQHF

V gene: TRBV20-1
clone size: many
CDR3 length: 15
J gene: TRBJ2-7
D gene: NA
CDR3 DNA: TGCAGTGCTAGAGATATCCTCAACCCCTCCTACGAGCAGTACTTC
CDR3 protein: CSARDILNPSYEQYF

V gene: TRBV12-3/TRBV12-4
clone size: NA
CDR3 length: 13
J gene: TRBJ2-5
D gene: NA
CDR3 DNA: TGTGCCAGCAGTCCTCGCTCGAAAGAGACCCAGTACTTC
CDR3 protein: CASSPRSKETQYF

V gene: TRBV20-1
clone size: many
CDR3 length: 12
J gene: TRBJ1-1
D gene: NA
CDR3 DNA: TGCAGTGCCTCAGCCGGGAGCACTGAAGCTTTCTTT
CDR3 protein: CSASAGSTEAFF

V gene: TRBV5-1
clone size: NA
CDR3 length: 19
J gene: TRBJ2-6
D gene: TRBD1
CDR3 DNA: TGCGCCAGCAAGGAACCCGCAGGGACAGCCGGCAATTTCGCCAACGTCCTGACTTTC
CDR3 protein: CASKEPAGTAGNFANVLTF

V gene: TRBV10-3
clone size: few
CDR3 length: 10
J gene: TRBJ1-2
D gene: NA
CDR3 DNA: TGTGCCATCAGTGAGGGAGACTACACCTTC
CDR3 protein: CAISEGDYTF

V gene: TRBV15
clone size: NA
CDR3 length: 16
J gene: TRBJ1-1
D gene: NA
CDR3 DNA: TGTGCCACCAGCAGAGTGTGGGGGCTCGAGGACACTGAAGCTTTCTTT
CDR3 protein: CATSRVWGLEDTEAFF

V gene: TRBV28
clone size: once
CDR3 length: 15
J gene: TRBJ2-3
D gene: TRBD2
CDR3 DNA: TGTGCCAGCAGACGAGCGGGAGGGAAATCAGATACGCAGTATTTT
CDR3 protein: CASRRAGGKSDTQYF

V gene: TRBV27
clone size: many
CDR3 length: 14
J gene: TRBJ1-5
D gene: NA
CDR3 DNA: TGTGCCAGCAGTATTGGGACCTCTAATCAGCCCCAGCATTTT
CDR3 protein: CASSIGTSNQPQHF

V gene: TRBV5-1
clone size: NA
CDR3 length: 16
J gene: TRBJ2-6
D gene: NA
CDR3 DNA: TGCGCCAGCAGCTTGTACTCAGTGTCTGGGGCCAACGTCCTGACTTTC
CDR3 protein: CASSLYSVSGANVLTF

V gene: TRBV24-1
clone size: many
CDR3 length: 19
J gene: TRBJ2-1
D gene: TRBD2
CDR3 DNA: TGTGCCACCAGTGACACCGGGACTAGCGGGCTGATCTCCTACAATGAGCAGTTCTTC
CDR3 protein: CATSDTGTSGLISYNEQFF

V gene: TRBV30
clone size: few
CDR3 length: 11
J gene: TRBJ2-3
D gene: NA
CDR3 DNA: TGTGCCTGGAGACCGTATGATACGCAGTATTTT
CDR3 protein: CAWRPYDTQYF

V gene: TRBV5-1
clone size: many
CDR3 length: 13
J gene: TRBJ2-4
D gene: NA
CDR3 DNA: TGCGCCAGCAGCTTGGCTTCCAAAAACATTCAGTACTTC
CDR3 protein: CASSLASKNIQYF

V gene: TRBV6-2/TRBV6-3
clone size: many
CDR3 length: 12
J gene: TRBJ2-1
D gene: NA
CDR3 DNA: TGTGCCAGCAGTTCCCCCCGACCGAATGCGTTCTTC
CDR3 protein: CASSSPRPNAFF

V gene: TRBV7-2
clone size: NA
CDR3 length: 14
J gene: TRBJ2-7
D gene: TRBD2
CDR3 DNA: TGTGCCAGCAGCATTAGCGGGAGATCCTACGAGCAGTACTTC
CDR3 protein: CASSISGRSYEQYF

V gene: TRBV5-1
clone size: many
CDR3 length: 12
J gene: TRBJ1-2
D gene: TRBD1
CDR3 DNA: TGCGCCAGCAGCCCAACAGGGGAGGGCTACACCTTC
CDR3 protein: CASSPTGEGYTF

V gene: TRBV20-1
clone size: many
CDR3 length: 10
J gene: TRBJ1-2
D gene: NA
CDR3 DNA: TGCAGAGCGGCAGATCATGGCTACACCTTC
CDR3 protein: CRAADHGYTF

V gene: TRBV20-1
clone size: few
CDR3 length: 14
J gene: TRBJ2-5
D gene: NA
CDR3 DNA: TGCAGTGCCACCTGGTATCGGGGCCGGGAGACCCAGTACTTC
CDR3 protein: CSATWYRGRETQYF